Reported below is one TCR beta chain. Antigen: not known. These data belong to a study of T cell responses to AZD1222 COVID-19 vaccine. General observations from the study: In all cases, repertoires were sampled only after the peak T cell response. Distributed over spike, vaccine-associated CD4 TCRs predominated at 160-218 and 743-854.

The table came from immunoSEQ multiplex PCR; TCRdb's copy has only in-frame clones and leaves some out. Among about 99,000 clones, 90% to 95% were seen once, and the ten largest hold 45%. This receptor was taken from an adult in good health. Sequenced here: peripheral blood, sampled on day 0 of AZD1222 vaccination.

CDR3 amino acids: CASSYPQGMNTEAFF. DNA for the CDR3: TGTGCCAGCAGCTACCCCCAGGGAATGAACACTGAAGCTTTCTTT. V gene TRBV7-9 combines with J gene TRBJ1-1, with a possible D match to TRBD1 (5 bases). This CDR3 region has 15 residues. Looked up from germline, CDR1 is SEHNR and CDR2 is FQNEAQ (reference sequence). The V gene lost 4 bases and the J gene lost 0 bases, with 12 bases spanning the gap.